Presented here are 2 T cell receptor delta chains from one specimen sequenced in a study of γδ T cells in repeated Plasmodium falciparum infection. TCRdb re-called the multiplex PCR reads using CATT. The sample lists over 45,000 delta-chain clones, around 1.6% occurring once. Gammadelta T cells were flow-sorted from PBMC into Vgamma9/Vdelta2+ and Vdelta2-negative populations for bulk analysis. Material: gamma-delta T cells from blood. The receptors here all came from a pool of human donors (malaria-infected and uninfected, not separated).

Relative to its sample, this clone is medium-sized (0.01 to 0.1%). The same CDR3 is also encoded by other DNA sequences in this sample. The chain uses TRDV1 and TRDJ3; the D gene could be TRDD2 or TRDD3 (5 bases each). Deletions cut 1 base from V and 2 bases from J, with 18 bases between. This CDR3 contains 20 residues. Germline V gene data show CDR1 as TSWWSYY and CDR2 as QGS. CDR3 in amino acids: CALGEPPTYGWAWDTRQMFF. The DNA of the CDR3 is TGTGCTCTTGGGGAACCGCCTACGTACGGCTGGGCCTGGGACACCCGACAGATGTTTTTC.

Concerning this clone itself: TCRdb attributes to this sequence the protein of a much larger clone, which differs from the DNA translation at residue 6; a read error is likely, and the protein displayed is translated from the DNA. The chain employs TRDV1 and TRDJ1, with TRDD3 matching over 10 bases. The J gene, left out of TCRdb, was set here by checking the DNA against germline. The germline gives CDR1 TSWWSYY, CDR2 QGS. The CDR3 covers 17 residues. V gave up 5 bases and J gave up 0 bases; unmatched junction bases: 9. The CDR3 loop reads CALGLLATGGYTDKLIF. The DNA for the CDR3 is TGTGCTCTTGGGCTTCTTGCGACTGGGGGATACACCGATAAACTCATCTTT.